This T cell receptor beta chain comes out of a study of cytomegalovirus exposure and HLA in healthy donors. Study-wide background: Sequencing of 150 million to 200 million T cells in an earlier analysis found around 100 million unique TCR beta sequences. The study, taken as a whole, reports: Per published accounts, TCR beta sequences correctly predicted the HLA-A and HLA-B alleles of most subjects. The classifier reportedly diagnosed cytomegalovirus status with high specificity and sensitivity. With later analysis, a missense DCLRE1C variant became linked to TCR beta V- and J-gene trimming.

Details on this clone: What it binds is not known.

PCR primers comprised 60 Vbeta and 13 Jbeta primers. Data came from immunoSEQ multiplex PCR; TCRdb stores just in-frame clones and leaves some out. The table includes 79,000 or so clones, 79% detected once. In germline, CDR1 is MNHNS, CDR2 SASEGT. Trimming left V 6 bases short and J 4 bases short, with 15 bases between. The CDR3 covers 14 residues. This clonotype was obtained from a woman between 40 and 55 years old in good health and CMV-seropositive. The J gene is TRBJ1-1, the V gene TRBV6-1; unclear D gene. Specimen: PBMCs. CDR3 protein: CASRHEGIVTEAFF. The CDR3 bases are TGTGCCAGCAGACACGAGGGTATTGTCACTGAAGCTTTCTTT.